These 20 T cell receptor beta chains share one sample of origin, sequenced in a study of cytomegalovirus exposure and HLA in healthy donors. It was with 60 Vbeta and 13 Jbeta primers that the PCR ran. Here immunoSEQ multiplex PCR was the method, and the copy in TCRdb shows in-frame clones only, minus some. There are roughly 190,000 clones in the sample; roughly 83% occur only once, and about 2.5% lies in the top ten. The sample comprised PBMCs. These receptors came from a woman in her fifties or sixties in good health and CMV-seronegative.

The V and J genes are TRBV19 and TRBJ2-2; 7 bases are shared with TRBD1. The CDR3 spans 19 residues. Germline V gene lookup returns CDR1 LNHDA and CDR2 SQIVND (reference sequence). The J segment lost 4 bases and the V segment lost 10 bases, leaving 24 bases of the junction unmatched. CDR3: CATKRDSNLGVWPTGELFF. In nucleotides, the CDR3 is TGTGCCACGAAGAGGGACAGTAATTTAGGGGTTTGGCCCACCGGGGAGCTGTTTTTT.

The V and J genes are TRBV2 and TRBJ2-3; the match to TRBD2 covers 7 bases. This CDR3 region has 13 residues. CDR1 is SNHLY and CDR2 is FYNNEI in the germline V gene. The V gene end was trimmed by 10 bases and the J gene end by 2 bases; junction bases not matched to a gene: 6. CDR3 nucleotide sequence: TGTGCCACCAAGCGGGGACCCACAGATACGCAGTATTTT. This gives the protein CATKRGPTDTQYF.

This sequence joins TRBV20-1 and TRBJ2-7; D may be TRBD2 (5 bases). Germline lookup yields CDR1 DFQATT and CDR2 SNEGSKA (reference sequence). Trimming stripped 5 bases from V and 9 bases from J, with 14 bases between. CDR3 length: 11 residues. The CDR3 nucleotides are TGCAGTGCTGATACCGGGATCGGGCAGTACTTC. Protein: CSADTGIGQYF.

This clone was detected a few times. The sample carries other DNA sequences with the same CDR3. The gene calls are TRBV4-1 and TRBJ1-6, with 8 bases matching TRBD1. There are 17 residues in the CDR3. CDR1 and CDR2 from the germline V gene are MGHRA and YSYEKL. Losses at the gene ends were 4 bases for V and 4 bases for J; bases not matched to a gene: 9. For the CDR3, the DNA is TGCGCCAGCAGCCCGGGACAGGCCACCACTTATAATTCACCCCTCCACTTT. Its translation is CASSPGQATTYNSPLHF.

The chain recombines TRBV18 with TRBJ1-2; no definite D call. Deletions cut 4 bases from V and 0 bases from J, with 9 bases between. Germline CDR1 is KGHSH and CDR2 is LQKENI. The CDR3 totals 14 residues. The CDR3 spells CASSQSSANYGYTF. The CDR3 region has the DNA TGTGCCAGCTCACAAAGTTCAGCTAACTATGGCTACACCTTC.

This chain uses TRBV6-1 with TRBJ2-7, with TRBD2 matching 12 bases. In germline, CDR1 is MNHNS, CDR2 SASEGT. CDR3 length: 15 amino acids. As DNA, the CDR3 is TGTGCAGGGGGGACTAGCGGGTCGAAAAAGTACGAGCAGTACTTC. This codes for CAGGTSGSKKYEQYF.

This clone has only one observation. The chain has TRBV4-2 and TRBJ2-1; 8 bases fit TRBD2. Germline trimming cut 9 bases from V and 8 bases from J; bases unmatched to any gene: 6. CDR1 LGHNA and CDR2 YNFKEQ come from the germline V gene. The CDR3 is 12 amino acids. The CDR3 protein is CARRTSGYEQFF. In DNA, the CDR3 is TGTGCCAGAAGAACTAGCGGATATGAGCAGTTCTTC.

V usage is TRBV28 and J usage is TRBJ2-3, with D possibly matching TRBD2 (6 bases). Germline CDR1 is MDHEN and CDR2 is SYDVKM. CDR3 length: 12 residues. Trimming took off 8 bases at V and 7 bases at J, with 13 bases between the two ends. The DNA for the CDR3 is TGTGCCAGCCCTCCGCGGGGCTATACGCAGTATTTT. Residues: CASPPRGYTQYF.

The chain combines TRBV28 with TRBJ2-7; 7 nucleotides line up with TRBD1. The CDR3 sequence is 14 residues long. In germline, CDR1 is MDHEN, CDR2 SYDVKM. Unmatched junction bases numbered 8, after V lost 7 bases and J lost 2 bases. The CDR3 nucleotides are TGTGCCAGCACCACGTTAACAGGGGCCTACGAGCAGTACTTC. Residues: CASTTLTGAYEQYF.

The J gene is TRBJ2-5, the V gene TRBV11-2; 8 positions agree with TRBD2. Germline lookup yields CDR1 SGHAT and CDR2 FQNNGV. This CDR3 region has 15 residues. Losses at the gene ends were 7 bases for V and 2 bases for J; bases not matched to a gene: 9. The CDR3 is CASTVFGGEQETQYF. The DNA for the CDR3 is TGTGCCAGCACCGTCTTCGGGGGGGAGCAAGAGACCCAGTACTTC. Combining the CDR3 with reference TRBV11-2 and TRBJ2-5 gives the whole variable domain EAGVAQSPRYKIIEKRQSVAFWCNPISGHATLYWYQQILGQGPKLLIQFQNNGVVDDSQLPKDRFSAERLKGVDSTLKIQPAKLEDSAVYLCASTVFGGEQETQYFGPGTRLLVL.

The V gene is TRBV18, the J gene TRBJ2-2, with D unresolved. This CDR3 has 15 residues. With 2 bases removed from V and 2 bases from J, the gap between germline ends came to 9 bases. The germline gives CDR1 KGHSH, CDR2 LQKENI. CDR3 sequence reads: CASSPLQTNTGELFF. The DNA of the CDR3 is TGTGCCAGCTCACCATTGCAGACAAACACCGGGGAGCTGTTTTTT.

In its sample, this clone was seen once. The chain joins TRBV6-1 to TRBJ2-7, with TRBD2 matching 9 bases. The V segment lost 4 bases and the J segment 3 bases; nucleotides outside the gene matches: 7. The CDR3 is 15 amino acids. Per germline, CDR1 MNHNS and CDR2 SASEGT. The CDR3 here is CASSAGTSKLYEQYF. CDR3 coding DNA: TGTGCCAGCAGTGCCGGGACTAGCAAACTCTACGAGCAGTACTTC.

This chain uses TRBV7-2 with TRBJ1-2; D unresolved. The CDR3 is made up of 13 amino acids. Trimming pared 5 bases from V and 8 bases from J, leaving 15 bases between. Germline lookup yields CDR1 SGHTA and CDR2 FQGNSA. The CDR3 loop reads CASSHPQAWGYTF. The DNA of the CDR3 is TGTGCCAGCAGCCATCCCCAGGCGTGGGGCTACACCTTC.

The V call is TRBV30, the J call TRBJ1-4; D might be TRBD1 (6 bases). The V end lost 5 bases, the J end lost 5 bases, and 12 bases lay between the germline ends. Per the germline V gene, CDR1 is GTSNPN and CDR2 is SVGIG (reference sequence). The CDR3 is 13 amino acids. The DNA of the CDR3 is TGTGCCTGGGCTGGGGGCTTCAATGAAAAACTGTTTTTT. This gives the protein CAWAGGFNEKLFF.

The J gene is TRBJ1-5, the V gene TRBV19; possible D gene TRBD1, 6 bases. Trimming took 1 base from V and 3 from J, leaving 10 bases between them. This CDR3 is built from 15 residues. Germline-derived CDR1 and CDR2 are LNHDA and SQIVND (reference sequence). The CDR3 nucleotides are TGTGCCAGTAGTATAGGGGGGCAACCCAATCAGCCCCAGCATTTT. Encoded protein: CASSIGGQPNQPQHF.

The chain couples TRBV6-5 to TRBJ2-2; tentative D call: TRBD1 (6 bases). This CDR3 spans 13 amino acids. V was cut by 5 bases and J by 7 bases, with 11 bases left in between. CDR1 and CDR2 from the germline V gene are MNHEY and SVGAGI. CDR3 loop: CASSRGQFGELFF. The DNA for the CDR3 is TGTGCCAGCAGTCGCGGACAGTTCGGGGAGCTGTTTTTT.

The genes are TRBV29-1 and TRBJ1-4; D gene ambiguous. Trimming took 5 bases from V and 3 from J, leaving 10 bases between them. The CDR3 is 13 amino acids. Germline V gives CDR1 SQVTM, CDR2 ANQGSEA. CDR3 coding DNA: TGCAGCGTTTCACGGGTGGCTAATGAAAAACTGTTTTTT. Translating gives CSVSRVANEKLFF.

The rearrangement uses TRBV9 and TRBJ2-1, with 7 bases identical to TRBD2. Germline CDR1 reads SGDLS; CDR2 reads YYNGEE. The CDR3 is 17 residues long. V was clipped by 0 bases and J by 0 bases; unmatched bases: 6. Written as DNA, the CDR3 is TGTGCCAGCAGCGTAGCAGAGGGAGGGAGCTCCTACAATGAGCAGTTCTTC. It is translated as CASSVAEGGSSYNEQFF.

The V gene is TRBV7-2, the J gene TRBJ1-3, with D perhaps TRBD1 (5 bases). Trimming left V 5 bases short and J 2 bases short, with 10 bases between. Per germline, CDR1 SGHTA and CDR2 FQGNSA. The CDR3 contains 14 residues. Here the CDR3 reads CASSLTGAGNTIYF. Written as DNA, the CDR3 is TGTGCCAGCAGCCTAACAGGTGCTGGAAACACCATATATTTT. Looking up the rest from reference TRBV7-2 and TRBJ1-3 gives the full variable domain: GAGVSQSPSNKVTEKGKDVELRCDPISGHTALYWYRQSLGQGLEFLIYFQGNSAPDKSGLPSDRFSAERTGGSVSTLTIQRTQQEDSAVYLCASSLTGAGNTIYFGEGSWLTVV.

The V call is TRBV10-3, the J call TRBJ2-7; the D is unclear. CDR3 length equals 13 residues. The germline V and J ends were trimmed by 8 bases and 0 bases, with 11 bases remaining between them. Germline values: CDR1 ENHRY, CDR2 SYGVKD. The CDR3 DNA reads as TGTGCCATCCTGCCTACCAACTCCTACGAGCAGTACTTC. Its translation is CAILPTNSYEQYF.